This record looks at one T cell receptor (beta chain) sequence and its context. The antigen it recognizes is unknown. No base quality values were provided; no much bigger clone lies one nucleotide off. This sample was taken from a study of T cell repertoires in cytomegalovirus infection (dated by TCRdb to the late 2010s). Describing the broader study: Because public TCR beta signatures pointed to carriage of CMV infection together with the matching HLA type, the HLA type of each donor mattered for the analysis. Overall results and qualifications from the work: The ex vivo response was dominated by HLA-C-restricted CMV-specific TCR beta clonotypes, and the single most frequent clonotype in two of eight donors was supplied by these HLA-C-restricted clonotypes. In both this cohort and an independent roughly 400-donor cohort, the cumulative frequency of public TCR beta family members distinguished carriers of CMV infection plus the relevant HLA type.

Sequencing relied on an Illumina HiSeq 1500. In-frame beta chains were kept once TCRdb had trimmed the public reads at Q25 with fastp and called clones with MiXCR. When rows share a CDR3 protein, they turn into one entry using the most common DNA and genes. This sample is represented by 400,000 or so distinct CDR3 sequences; roughly 30% of them were singletons. The top ten clonotypes cover roughly 13% of the sample. Taken from the germline V gene, the CDR1 and CDR2 loops are SQVTM and ANQGSEA. The CDR3 sequence holds 13 residues, the cysteine and phenylalanine included. Here the CDR3 DNA is all that survives: 39 bases in frame from base 1. V loses 4 bases, J loses 3 bases, and the germline ends lie 9 bases apart.

Input material: PBMCs. The sequence is built from TRBV29-1 and TRBJ2-2; confidence is insufficient to name the D gene. The receptor comes from a human donor in good health (CMV status not recorded). Some clones in this sample may be carry-over from other donors' samples. The DNA sequence follows: TGCAGCGTTGGGCAGAGAGACACCGGGGAGCTGTTTTTT. This encodes CSVGQRDTGELFF.